This T cell receptor beta chain is drawn from a study of tumor-infiltrating lymphocytes in primary liver carcinoma. About the research overall: Roughly 3.65 to 7.5 million productive TCRbeta reads came from each sample, comparable across tissue types. Broader study findings: Present in all five tumor regions were only about 8-25% of the top clones.

Per the germline V gene, CDR1 is MDHEN and CDR2 is SYDVKM. The CDR3 runs 16 residues. Details on this clonotype: Its antigen is not identified. A single base separates this from a much larger clone, so it may be a read error.

Joint extraction of RNA and DNA used about 17-32 mg of bulk tissue that was unsorted. No patient had received treatment, and all had chronic HBV infection. A primer matching the constant region was used to make TCR beta cDNA from 450 to 550 ng of total RNA. Three rounds of nested multiplex PCR with slightly modified ARM-PCR produced TCR beta libraries. In the first two PCR rounds, TRBV1-TRBV30 forward primers were paired with a C-beta reverse primer, and each round lasted approximately 10 cycles. TCRdb re-called the multiplex PCR reads through MiXCR, storing one row per CDR3 protein. The table records 100,000 or so distinct CDR3 sequences, approximately 78% of them present only once.

The genes are TRBV28 and TRBJ1-5, with 11 nucleotides matching TRBD1. The sequencing sample was made of liver tumor tissue from sampling region 3. Subset described: tumor region T3, left-lateral pole. This sequence was found in a man aged 40-49 years with primary liver carcinoma and hepatitis B virus infection. CDR3 DNA: TGTGCCGGCAGTTTATTTGGGGACAGGGGGAATCAGCCCCAGCATTTT. Translated: CAGSLFGDRGNQPQHF.